A single sample is the source of the 7 T cell receptor beta chains below, sequenced in a study of immune evolution from preneoplasia to lung adenocarcinoma (TCRdb year 2021). The library relied on the immunoSEQ multiplex PCR assay. The immuneACCESS repertoire file appears here via TCRdb, limited to in-frame rearrangements. These files lack a portion of the clones; in checked studies, under half of the deficit traces to unresolved V genes, and the cause of the others is not known. The sample records about 26,000 clones, just under 75% of which are singletons. The ten largest clones add up to 5% to 7% of the sample. The sample taken for sequencing was FFPE invasive lung adenocarcinoma tissue. The cell subset or site label, read with the paper, signifies: frankly invasive lung adenocarcinoma (ADC). The source of these receptors is a person aged 60 to 70 with invasive lung adenocarcinoma. Some clones in this sample may be carry-over from other donors' samples.

The chain employs TRBV7-9 and TRBJ2-5, with TRBD1 identical over 7 bases. From germline, CDR1 is SEHNR and CDR2 FQNEAQ (reference sequence). This CDR3 contains 13 residues. J was trimmed by 7 bases and V by 4 bases; bases with no gene match: 6. This chain's CDR3 is CASSSGTEGTQYF. The CDR3, as DNA: TGTGCCAGCAGCTCCGGGACAGAGGGGACCCAGTACTTC.

This chain uses TRBV2 with TRBJ2-1, with 7 positions matching TRBD1. The CDR3 spans 14 residues. From germline, CDR1 is SNHLY and CDR2 FYNNEI. With V trimmed by 5 bases and J by 6 bases, 7 bases remained unmatched. The CDR3: CASSRDSSLNEQFF. The DNA of the CDR3 is TGTGCCAGCAGTAGGGACAGTAGCCTCAATGAGCAGTTCTTC. The full variable domain, rest sourced from reference TRBV2 and TRBJ2-1, is EPEVTQTPSHQVTQMGQEVILRCVPISNHLYFYWYRQILGQKVEFLVSFYNNEISEKSEIFDDQFSVERPDGSNFTLKIRSTKLEDSAMYFCASSRDSSLNEQFFGPGTRLTVL.

This rearrangement joins TRBV6-5 to TRBJ2-5; D ambiguous. From germline, CDR1 is MNHEY and CDR2 SVGAGI. The CDR3 totals 11 residues. Trimming shortened V by 5 bases and J by 5 bases, and 6 bases separated the two germline ends. The CDR3 spells CASSPGETQYF. DNA for the CDR3: TGTGCCAGCAGTCCCGGGGAGACCCAGTACTTC.

The chain is built from TRBV5-1 and TRBJ2-3; D not resolved. Trimming took 4 bases from V and 0 from J, leaving 12 bases between them. CDR3 size: 15 residues. The germline CDR1 and CDR2 sequences are SGHRS and YFSETQ. CDR3 in amino acids: CASSIQSDSTDTQYF. CDR3 DNA sequence: TGCGCCAGCAGCATCCAAAGCGACAGCACAGATACGCAGTATTTT.

Concerning this clone itself: Additional DNA sequences in this sample encode the identical CDR3. The rearrangement uses TRBV29-1 and TRBJ1-1; 10 bases fit TRBD1. The CDR3 runs 13 residues. Germline loops: CDR1 SQVTM, CDR2 ANQGSEA. J gave up 5 bases and V 7 bases, and 7 bases lay outside the gene matches. The CDR3 region has the DNA TGCAGCGCCCTAGGACAGGGGGAAACTGAAGCTTTCTTT. This translates into CSALGQGETEAFF.

J is TRBJ2-2 and V is TRBV25-1, with D perhaps matching TRBD2 (5 bases). CDR3 length: 15 amino acids. Deletions cut 5 bases from V and 5 bases from J, with 15 bases between. Germline loops: CDR1 MGHDK, CDR2 SYGVNS. This CDR3 reads CASSFSGVRTGELFF. The CDR3 region has the DNA TGTGCCAGCAGTTTTTCCGGGGTGAGGACCGGGGAGCTGTTTTTT.

The J gene is TRBJ2-1, the V gene TRBV13; the D is unclear. The germline gives CDR1 PRHDT, CDR2 FYEKMQ (reference sequence). The CDR3 extends over 14 amino acids. V lost 0 bases, J lost 12 bases, and 15 bases lay in between. The CDR3 sequence is CASSLGPGPRAQFF. The DNA for the CDR3 is TGTGCCAGCAGCTTAGGCCCAGGACCACGCGCGCAGTTCTTC.